This T cell receptor beta chain was recorded in a study of neurological immune-mediated disorders. It was by 5'RACE with 10-nucleotide random UMIs that the cDNA was made. One entry per CDR3 protein results from TCRdb running MiXCR on the 5' RACE reads. The table has tens of thousands of distinct CDR3 sequences, 2% to 2.5% seen once; the top ten hold around 3%. This clonotype has at least ten counts. Germline CDR1 MNHEY, CDR2 SVGEGT. With V trimmed by 6 bases and J by 6 bases, 9 bases remained unmatched. The CDR3 extends over 15 amino acids. This TCR was recovered from a man aged 50 or older with multiple sclerosis. The V and J genes are TRBV6-2 or TRBV6-3 and TRBJ2-1, with TRBD1 matching over 9 bases. Sequenced sample: PBMCs. CDR3 nucleotide sequence: TGTGCCAGCAGCAACACAGGGGGCGGATTCAATGAGCAGTTCTTC. It specifies CASSNTGGGFNEQFF.